The source of this T cell receptor (beta chain) is a study of T cell changes during pregnancy in multiple sclerosis. Repertoires were generated with immunoSEQ multiplex PCR, while TCRdb's copy carries only in-frame clones and drops some. The sample yields about 69,000 clones, over 75% seen once. In regard to this clone: Other DNA sequences from this sample encode an identical CDR3 as well.

The CDR3 sequence is 13 residues long. V was trimmed by 5 bases and J by 1 base, leaving 8 bases between them. CDR1 is LNHDA and CDR2 is SQIVND in the germline V gene (reference sequence). The chain carries TRBV19 and TRBJ1-1; unclear D gene. This material consisted of CD4+ T cells from peripheral blood mononuclear cells, taken in the third trimester of pregnancy. The TCR was taken from a female donor in good health, enrolled as a control in a pregnancy study. The CDR3 is CASSATANTEAFF. The CDR3 DNA follows: TGTGCCAGTAGTGCTACAGCGAACACTGAAGCTTTCTTT.